This T cell receptor (beta chain) was documented in a study of T cell repertoires in cytomegalovirus infection (dated by TCRdb to between 2018 and 2021). Looking at the study overall: The peptide stimulations were aimed at well-studied HLA-B-restricted epitopes as well as recently identified HLA-C-restricted CMV epitopes, whose presentation resists viral immunomodulation. Because public TCR beta signatures pointed to carriage of CMV infection together with the matching HLA type, the HLA type of each donor mattered for the analysis.

V is cut by 7 bases and J by 3 bases, and the space between the germline ends is 11 bases. From the germline V gene, CDR1 is SGHTA and CDR2 is FQGNSA. Reading from cysteine to phenylalanine, the CDR3 counts 13 amino acids. The entry retains the CDR3 DNA only, 39 bases that are in frame from base 1. Broader findings and caveats from the paper: In both this cohort and an independent roughly 350-donor cohort, the cumulative frequency of public TCR beta family members distinguished carriers of CMV infection plus the relevant HLA type. The ex vivo response was dominated by HLA-C-restricted CMV-specific TCR beta clonotypes, which also provided the single most frequent clonotype in two of eight donors.

Read against the paper, the sample's treatment or condition label means: in vitro stimulation with specific CMV peptide epitopes to enrich CMV-specific T cells. This clonotype was seen many times. Its antigen has not been determined. No base-level quality is on record; no much larger clone is a single base apart. Sequencing instrument: Illumina HiSeq 1500. The public reads were quality trimmed at Q25 with fastp and then assembled into clones with MiXCR by TCRdb, keeping productive beta chains. Here each entry gathers all rows of one CDR3 protein and keeps the most common genes and DNA. The sample has about 830,000 distinct CDR3 sequences on record, less than 35% of them singletons. The ten largest clones represent roughly 12% of the sample.

This TCR came from a human donor in good health (CMV status not recorded). Some clones in this sample may be carry-over from other donors' samples. The sequenced sample was cultured CD8+ T cells from PBMCs, obtained from culture after CMV antigen stimulation. This receptor chain uses TRBV7-2 and TRBJ2-3, with the D call perhaps TRBD1 or TRBD2, as 5 bases match in each case. The sequenced DNA: TGTGCCAGCAACTGGGGGTCGACAGATACGCAGTATTTT. It codes for CASNWGSTDTQYF.